The 6 T cell receptor beta chains in this list originate from one sample, sequenced in a study of OX40 agonist ivuxolimab in advanced cancers. Generated by immunoSEQ multiplex PCR, the TCRdb table keeps only in-frame clones and is missing some. The sample lists around 66,000 clones; around 84% were seen once. The input for sequencing was CD4+ or CD8+ T cells sorted from blood, taken in a trial of the OX40 agonist ivuxolimab. These receptors all come from an adult with an advanced solid tumor such as melanoma, head and neck, liver or kidney cancer.

The DNA of the CDR3 is TGTGCCAGCAGCTTAGGGGTTCCGAATTCACCCCTCCACTTT. This sequence encodes CASSLGVPNSPLHF. This sequence joins TRBV6-6 and TRBJ1-6, with D possibly being TRBD1 (5 bases). The CDR3 is 14 amino acids. Germline CDR1 MNHNY, CDR2 SVGAGI (reference sequence). V was shortened by 6 bases and J by 7 bases, with 13 bases between the two germline ends.

The chain has TRBV5-1 and TRBJ2-6; 11 bases are a match to TRBD2. CDR3 length: 19 amino acids. Trimming at V came to 4 bases and at J to 0 bases, leaving 9 bases not matched to a gene. Germline V gene data show CDR1 as SGHRS and CDR2 as YFSETQ. The CDR3 reads CASSLQYSGGASGANVLTF. In DNA form, the CDR3 reads TGCGCCAGCAGCCTCCAGTATAGCGGGGGGGCCTCTGGGGCCAACGTCCTGACTTTC.

J is TRBJ2-1 and V is TRBV11-3, with 7 bases fitting TRBD1. The germline V gene encodes CDR1 SGHNT and CDR2 YENEEA. The ends lost 5 bases at V and 4 bases at J; junction bases unmatched: 5. The CDR3 length is 14 residues. CDR3 amino acids: CASSRQGRYNEQFF. In DNA form, the CDR3 reads TGTGCCAGCAGCCGACAGGGTCGTTACAATGAGCAGTTCTTC.

J is TRBJ1-2 and V is TRBV6-6, with 10 positions matching TRBD1. The J segment lost 5 bases and the V segment lost 4 bases, leaving 7 bases of the junction unmatched. This CDR3 contains 15 residues. The germline V gene has CDR1 MNHNY and CDR2 SVGAGI (reference sequence). The CDR3 region is CASSSGDRGGYGYTF. The CDR3 DNA sequence: TGTGCCAGCAGTTCCGGGGACAGGGGAGGGTATGGCTACACCTTC.

A few counts support this clone. The chain is built from TRBV7-3 and TRBJ1-1; 7 nucleotides align to TRBD1. The germline CDR1 and CDR2 sequences are SGHTA and FQGTGA. The CDR3 is made up of 15 amino acids. V was clipped by 2 bases and J by 6 bases; unmatched bases: 9. CDR3 sequence reads: CASSLQGQRSSEAFF. Here the CDR3 DNA reads TGTGCCAGCAGCTTACAGGGACAGAGGTCATCTGAAGCTTTCTTT.

The V and J genes are TRBV18 and TRBJ1-2; 7 nucleotides align to TRBD1. The J segment lost 3 bases and the V segment lost 3 bases, leaving 4 bases of the junction unmatched. Germline lookup yields CDR1 KGHSH and CDR2 LQKENI. The CDR3 is made up of 14 amino acids. CDR3: CASSPTGQDYGYTF. The CDR3 DNA reads TGTGCCAGCTCACCGACAGGGCAGGACTATGGCTACACCTTC.